Included here is one TCR beta chain sequence, with context. Its antigen is not identified. The germline V gene has CDR1 SGHAT and CDR2 FQNNGV. The CDR3 spans 14 residues. V was cut by 1 base and J by 3 bases, with 9 bases left in between. The data are from a study of OX40 agonist ivuxolimab in advanced cancers. Whole-study context: Earlier anti-PD-1, anti-PD-L1 or anti-CTLA-4 therapy was permitted; 40% had received some.

Generated by immunoSEQ multiplex PCR, the TCRdb table keeps only in-frame clones and is missing some. The sample lists around 20,000 clones, over 75% occurring once. Overall study results and limits: Near-lowest levels of clonal expansion characterized partial responders at 0.1-3.0 mg/kg.

The clonotype comes from an adult with an advanced solid tumor such as melanoma, head and neck, liver or kidney cancer. The chain couples TRBV11-2 to TRBJ2-5; D unclear. The input for sequencing was CD4+ or CD8+ T cells sorted from blood, taken in a trial of the OX40 agonist ivuxolimab. The CDR3 loop reads CASSLAGVKETQYF. CDR3 nucleotide sequence: TGTGCCAGCAGCTTAGCGGGCGTAAAAGAGACCCAGTACTTC.